These 25 T cell receptor beta chains were sequenced from one sample in a study of early T cells in non-severe SARS-CoV-2 infection. A single record per CDR3 protein comes from TCRdb applying MiXCR to the 5' RACE reads. The sample holds about 64,000 distinct CDR3 sequences; around 13% are singletons and the top ten take more than 3.5%. The material sequenced was whole blood. The receptors were gathered from an adult who was a healthcare worker with PCR-confirmed SARS-CoV-2 infection or an uninfected control (not recorded which).

The chain uses TRBV4-1 and TRBJ1-4; D possibly corresponds to TRBD1 (6 bases). The CDR3 is 13 residues long. The ends were cut back, 6 bases at V and 8 bases at J, with 13 bases in the middle. The V gene's germline CDR1 is MGHRA and CDR2 YSYEKL. CDR3 sequence (DNA): TGCGCCAGCAGGGACGGCAGGGGAGAAAAACTGTTTTTT. As protein: CASRDGRGEKLFF.

This clonotype was counted a few times. This chain connects TRBV10-3 to TRBJ2-7; D call uncertain. CDR3 length: 13 amino acids. The V end was cut by 6 bases, the J end by 5 bases, with 14 bases between. Germline CDR1 reads ENHRY; CDR2 reads SYGVKD. CDR3 sequence reads: CAIRGKASDEQYF. In nucleotides, the CDR3 is TGTGCCATCAGGGGCAAGGCCTCGGACGAGCAGTACTTC.

V is TRBV6-1 and J is TRBJ2-7; 10 bases line up with TRBD1. CDR1 and CDR2 (germline): MNHNS, SASEGT. This CDR3 contains 15 residues. V trimming: 6 bases; J trimming: 2 bases; junction bases outside the gene matches: 7. The CDR3, as DNA: TGTGCCAGCAGACCCGGGACAGGGGTCCCCTACGAGCAGTACTTC. It translates to CASRPGTGVPYEQYF.

This clonotype turned up a few times. The gene calls are TRBV18 and TRBJ2-6; D is perhaps TRBD2 (5 bases). This CDR3 spans 15 amino acids. Between the trimmed V and J ends, which lost 2 bases and 4 bases, there was a span of 9 bases. Looked up from germline, CDR1 is KGHSH and CDR2 is LQKENI. CDR3 sequence (DNA): TGTGCCAGCTCACCAAGGCGGGCCGGGGCCAACGTCCTGACTTTC. This translates into CASSPRRAGANVLTF.

The J gene is TRBJ2-6, the V gene TRBV7-8; perhaps D is TRBD1 or TRBD2 (5 bases each). The CDR3 spans 14 residues. V lost 1 base and J 7 bases, leaving 8 bases between the germline ends. The V gene's germline CDR1 is SGHVS and CDR2 FQNEAQ. In DNA, the CDR3 is TGTGCCAGCAGCTTAGTGAGGGGCGCCAACGTCCTGACTTTC. Translating gives CASSLVRGANVLTF.

J is TRBJ2-5 and V is TRBV11-2, with TRBD1 matching over 8 bases. V lost 3 bases to trimming and J lost 2 bases; unmatched junction nucleotides: 5. Per germline, CDR1 SGHAT and CDR2 FQNNGV. This CDR3 region has 15 residues. The CDR3 here is CASSFRWTGQETQYF. CDR3 nucleotides: TGTGCCAGCAGCTTTCGTTGGACAGGGCAAGAGACCCAGTACTTC.

This sequence joins TRBV11-2 and TRBJ2-1; D gene ambiguous. With 1 base removed from V and 9 bases from J, the gap between germline ends came to 4 bases. This CDR3 has 11 amino acids. Germline-derived CDR1 and CDR2 are SGHAT and FQNNGV. The CDR3, as DNA: TGTGCCAGCAGCTTAGGGGGTGAGCAGTTCTTC. Translation gives CASSLGGEQFF.

This clonotype was observed at least ten times. The V call is TRBV6-2 or TRBV6-3, the J call TRBJ2-2; unclear D gene. This CDR3 region has 17 residues. Germline CDR1 MNHEY, CDR2 SVGEGT. The V and J ends lost 0 bases and 5 bases respectively, with 16 bases between them. The CDR3 protein is CASSYSRIASWTGELFF. The CDR3 DNA reads TGTGCCAGCAGTTACTCGAGAATAGCTTCTTGGACCGGGGAGCTGTTTTTT.

This clonotype was seen a few times. This chain uses TRBV7-9 with TRBJ1-2; TRBD1 might be the D (5 bases). Germline assignment: CDR1 SEHNR and CDR2 FQNEAQ (reference sequence). There are 12 residues in the CDR3. V shed 8 bases and J shed 0 bases, with 7 bases lying between them. The CDR3 loop reads CASEGSNYGYTF. The CDR3 bases are TGTGCCAGCGAGGGGTCTAACTATGGCTACACCTTC.

The V gene is TRBV12-3 or TRBV12-4, the J gene TRBJ1-2; the D gene is possibly TRBD1 (5 bases). V was trimmed by 6 bases and J by 5 bases, leaving 13 bases between them. This CDR3 is 13 amino acids long. CDR3 bases: TGTGCCAGCAGCCCTTCCGACAGTTATGGCTACACCTTC. Its protein product is CASSPSDSYGYTF.

The chain employs TRBV19 and TRBJ2-7; 8 nucleotides align to TRBD1. V dropped 1 base and J dropped 3; count of bases not matched to a gene: 5. The germline gives CDR1 LNHDA, CDR2 SQIVND (reference sequence). CDR3 length: 15 residues. In DNA, the CDR3 is TGTGCCAGTAGTATAGTTTCAGGGGGCATCTACGAGCAGTACTTC. This codes for CASSIVSGGIYEQYF.

This clonotype occurred a few times. The chain employs TRBV29-1 and TRBJ2-3; 10 bases line up with TRBD2. V lost 4 bases and J lost 2; bases outside the gene matches: 3. Per germline, CDR1 SQVTM and CDR2 ANQGSEA. The CDR3 consists of 14 residues. CDR3 in amino acids: CSVASGGLTDTQYF. DNA for the CDR3: TGCAGCGTTGCTAGCGGGGGTCTCACAGATACGCAGTATTTT.

This clonotype has just a few counts. This chain links TRBV4-3 with TRBJ2-5; perhaps TRBD1 as D (5 bases). V lost 0 bases, J lost 0 bases, and 17 bases lay in between. Germline CDR1 LGHNA, CDR2 YSLEER. This CDR3 comprises 18 residues. In nucleotides, the CDR3 is TGCGCCAGCAGCCAAGATCTTGGCGGACATTCGTACCAAGAGACCCAGTACTTC. This gives the protein CASSQDLGGHSYQETQYF.

In this sample, this clonotype turned up many times. J is TRBJ2-1 and V is TRBV7-2; 7 positions match TRBD2. Looked up from germline, CDR1 is SGHTA and CDR2 is FQGNSA. V gave up 1 base and J gave up 3 bases; unmatched junction bases: 3. The CDR3 is 15 residues long. CDR3 loop: CASSLGGGYYNEQFF. Here the CDR3 DNA reads TGTGCCAGCAGCTTAGGCGGGGGTTACTACAATGAGCAGTTCTTC.

In this sample, this clonotype turned up a few times. The chain joins TRBV4-1 to TRBJ2-5; D ambiguous. Germline loops: CDR1 MGHRA, CDR2 YSYEKL. V lost 0 bases to trimming and J lost 7 bases, with 9 bases between them. The CDR3 has 13 amino acids. For the CDR3, the DNA is TGCGCCAGCAGCCAAGATTTTAGGGCGACCCAGTACTTC. This translates into CASSQDFRATQYF.

J is TRBJ2-7 and V is TRBV9; 9 nucleotides align to TRBD2. The ends lost 4 bases at V and 5 bases at J; junction bases unmatched: 10. Germline V gives CDR1 SGDLS, CDR2 YYNGEE. The CDR3 length is 15 residues. The CDR3 bases are TGTGCCAGCAGCCCCCGACTAGCGGCCGGGGACGAGCAGTACTTC. Amino acids: CASSPRLAAGDEQYF.

V gene TRBV20-1 combines with J gene TRBJ1-3; D not resolved. V lost 3 bases and J lost 0, with 6 bases in between. The CDR3 has 13 amino acids. Germline loops: CDR1 DFQATT, CDR2 SNEGSKA (reference sequence). The chain's CDR3 is CSASRNSGNTIYF. DNA for the CDR3: TGCAGTGCTAGCCGGAACTCTGGAAACACCATATATTTT.

The rearrangement joins TRBV7-9 to TRBJ2-1; D remains unclear. This CDR3 has 12 amino acids. Germline V gene lookup returns CDR1 SEHNR and CDR2 FQNEAQ (reference sequence). V gave up 6 bases and J gave up 6 bases, with 9 bases separating them. CDR3: CASSLPRNEQFF. DNA of the CDR3: TGTGCCAGCAGTCTACCTCGCAATGAGCAGTTCTTC.

The sample holds a few counts of this clonotype. The chain has TRBV10-3 and TRBJ2-7; the match to TRBD1 covers 8 bases. CDR1 ENHRY and CDR2 SYGVKD come from the germline V gene. V shed 10 bases and J 4 bases; nucleotides not matched to a gene: 12. CDR3 length: 14 amino acids. Written as DNA, the CDR3 is TGTGCCACCCATCTCTCCCAGGGGGCTTACGAGCAGTACTTC. This encodes CATHLSQGAYEQYF.

The J gene is TRBJ1-2, the V gene TRBV6-1; no definite D call. From germline, CDR1 is MNHNS and CDR2 SASEGT. Trimming shortened V by 2 bases and J by 4 bases, and 11 bases separated the two germline ends. The CDR3 covers 14 residues. CDR3 residues: CASSEMGMGYGYTF. The DNA of the CDR3 is TGTGCCAGCAGTGAAATGGGGATGGGCTATGGCTACACCTTC.

This clonotype has a count of ten or more. The chain joins TRBV20-1 to TRBJ1-6; TRBD1 aligns across 8 bases. This CDR3 region has 15 residues. V dropped 5 bases and J dropped 7; count of bases not matched to a gene: 10. From germline, CDR1 is DFQATT and CDR2 SNEGSKA (reference sequence). The CDR3 nucleotides are TGCAGTGCTCGAAAGACAGGGGCTGGCAATTCACCCCTCCACTTT. Its protein product is CSARKTGAGNSPLHF.

The sample holds many counts of this clonotype. The genes are TRBV6-5 and TRBJ2-7; D may be TRBD2 (6 bases). The V gene lost 6 bases and the J gene lost 7 bases, with 13 bases spanning the gap. The CDR3 is made up of 12 amino acids. Germline values: CDR1 MNHEY, CDR2 SVGAGI. As DNA, the CDR3 is TGTGCCAGCAGCCGCGCGGGGCAGGAGCAGTACTTC. Protein sequence: CASSRAGQEQYF.

The V gene is TRBV29-1, the J gene TRBJ1-3; 7 positions agree with TRBD1. Germline V gene lookup returns CDR1 SQVTM and CDR2 ANQGSEA. The V segment lost 7 bases and the J segment 3 bases; nucleotides outside the gene matches: 3. This CDR3 spans 12 amino acids. The CDR3 DNA sequence: TGCAGCGGGAGGGGGCTTGGAAACACCATATATTTT. This codes for CSGRGLGNTIYF.

Only one count was recorded for this clonotype. A much larger clone differs by one base, so this may be a read error. This chain connects TRBV3-1 to TRBJ1-2, with D possibly matching TRBD1 (6 bases). Germline V gives CDR1 LGHDT, CDR2 YNNKEL (reference sequence). V was trimmed by 2 bases and J by 8 bases, leaving 18 bases between them. The CDR3 is 15 residues long. The CDR3 loop is CASSQTAQGRGGYTF. The CDR3 region has the DNA TGTGCCAGCAGCCAAACTGCGCAGGGGCGAGGAGGCTACACCTTC.

In its sample, this clonotype was seen a few times. This sequence joins TRBV3-1 and TRBJ2-1, with 10 bases identical to TRBD2. J gave up 4 bases and V 1 base, and 4 bases lay outside the gene matches. The CDR3 runs to 16 residues. Germline values: CDR1 LGHDT, CDR2 YNNKEL (reference sequence). The CDR3 coding sequence is TGTGCCAGCAGCCAAGGAACAGCGGGGGGGTACAATGAGCAGTTCTTC. It is translated as CASSQGTAGGYNEQFF.